The subject of this entry is one T cell receptor (beta chain). Antigen: not known. CDR1 and CDR2 from the germline V gene are SGHRS and YFSETQ. Deletions cut 4 bases from V and 0 bases from J, with 13 bases between. CDR3 length equals 16 residues. Amplification used 60 Vbeta primers and 13 Jbeta primers. The table came from immunoSEQ multiplex PCR; TCRdb's copy has only in-frame clones and leaves some out. This sample yields around 90,000 clones, of which over 55% are seen a single time; about 6.3% belongs to the top ten. These data originate in a study of cytomegalovirus exposure and HLA in healthy donors. Study observations and caveats: Later work found most CMV-associated TCR beta chains apparently HLA-restricted. Segments of the TCR beta V type were, in most cases, productive about 87% or about 30% of the time in an earlier analysis.

Sequencing was performed on PBMCs. V usage is TRBV5-1 and J usage is TRBJ1-4; D uncertain. This receptor was taken from a boy between 10 and 17 years old in good health and CMV-seropositive. CDR3 region: CASSPTSAATNEKLFF. The CDR3 DNA sequence: TGCGCCAGCAGCCCGACATCAGCAGCAACTAATGAAAAACTGTTTTTT.